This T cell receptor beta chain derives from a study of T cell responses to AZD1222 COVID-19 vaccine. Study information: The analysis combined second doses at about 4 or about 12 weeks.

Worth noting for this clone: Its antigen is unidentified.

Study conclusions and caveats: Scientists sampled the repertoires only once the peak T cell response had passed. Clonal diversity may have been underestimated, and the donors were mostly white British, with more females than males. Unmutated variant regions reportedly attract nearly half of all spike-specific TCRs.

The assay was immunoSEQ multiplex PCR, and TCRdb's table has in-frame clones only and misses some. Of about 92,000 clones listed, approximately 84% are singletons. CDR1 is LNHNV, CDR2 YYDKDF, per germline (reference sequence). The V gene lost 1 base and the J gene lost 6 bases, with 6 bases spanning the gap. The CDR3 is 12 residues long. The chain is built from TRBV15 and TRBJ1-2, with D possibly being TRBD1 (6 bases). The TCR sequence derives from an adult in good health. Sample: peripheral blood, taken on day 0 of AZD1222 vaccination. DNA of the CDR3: TGTGCCACCAGCAGAGCAGGGGATGGCTACACCTTC. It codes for CATSRAGDGYTF.